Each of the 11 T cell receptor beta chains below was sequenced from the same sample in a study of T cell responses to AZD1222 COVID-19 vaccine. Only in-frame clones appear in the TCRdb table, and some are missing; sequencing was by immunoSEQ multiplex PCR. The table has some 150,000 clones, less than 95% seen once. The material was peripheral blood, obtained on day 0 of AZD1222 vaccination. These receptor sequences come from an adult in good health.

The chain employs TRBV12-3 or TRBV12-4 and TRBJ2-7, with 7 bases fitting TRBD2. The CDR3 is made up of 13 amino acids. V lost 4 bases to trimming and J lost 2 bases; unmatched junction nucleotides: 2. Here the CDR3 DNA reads TGTGCCAGCAGTTGGGGAGGGACCTACGAGCAGTACTTC. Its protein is CASSWGGTYEQYF.

CDR3 sequence (DNA): TGTGCCAGCGCCGAAGGTGTCCGCCCTACGGATGAGCAGTTCTTC. Protein sequence: CASAEGVRPTDEQFF. The V gene is TRBV9, the J gene TRBJ2-1; D gene unclear. Germline CDR1 and CDR2: SGDLS and YYNGEE. V was pared by 7 bases and J by 8 bases, with 22 bases between. CDR3 length equals 15 residues.

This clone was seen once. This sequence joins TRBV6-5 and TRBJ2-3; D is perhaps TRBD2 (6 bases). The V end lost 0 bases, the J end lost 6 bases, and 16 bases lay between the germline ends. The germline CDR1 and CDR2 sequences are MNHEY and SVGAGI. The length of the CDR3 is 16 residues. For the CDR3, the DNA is TGTGCCAGCAGTTACTCTCCCGGGACTTATTCCGATACGCAGTATTTT. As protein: CASSYSPGTYSDTQYF.

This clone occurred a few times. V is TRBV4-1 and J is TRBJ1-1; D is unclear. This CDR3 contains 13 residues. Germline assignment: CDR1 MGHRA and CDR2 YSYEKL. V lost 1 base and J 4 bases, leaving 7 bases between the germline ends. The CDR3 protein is CASSQGASTEAFF. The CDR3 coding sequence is TGCGCCAGCAGCCAAGGGGCAAGCACTGAAGCTTTCTTT.

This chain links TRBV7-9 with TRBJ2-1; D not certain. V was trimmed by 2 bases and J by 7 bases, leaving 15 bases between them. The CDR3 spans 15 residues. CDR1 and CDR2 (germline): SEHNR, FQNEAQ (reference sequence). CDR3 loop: CASSLTFKGGNEQFF. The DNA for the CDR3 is TGTGCCAGCAGCTTAACTTTTAAGGGCGGAAATGAGCAGTTCTTC.

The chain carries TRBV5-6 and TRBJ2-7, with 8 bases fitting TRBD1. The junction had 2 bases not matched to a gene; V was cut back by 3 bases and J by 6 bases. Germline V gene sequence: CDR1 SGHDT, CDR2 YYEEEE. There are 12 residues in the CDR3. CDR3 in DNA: TGTGCCAGCAGCTACGGGACAGGCGAGCAGTACTTC. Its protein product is CASSYGTGEQYF. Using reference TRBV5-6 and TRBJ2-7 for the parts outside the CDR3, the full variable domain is DAGVTQSPTHLIKTRGQQVTLRCSPKSGHDTVSWYQQALGQGPQFIFQYYEEEERQRGNFPDRFSGHQFPNYSSELNVNALLLGDSALYLCASSYGTGEQYFGPGTRLTVT.

The CDR3 loop is CASSANIGTSGRETQYF. The DNA of the CDR3 is TGTGCCAGCAGCGCCAACATTGGGACTAGCGGGAGAGAGACCCAGTACTTC. The gene calls are TRBV9 and TRBJ2-5; 14 bases fit TRBD2. The length of the CDR3 is 17 residues. J lost 4 bases, V lost 3 bases, and 8 bases had no gene match. Germline lookup yields CDR1 SGDLS and CDR2 YYNGEE.

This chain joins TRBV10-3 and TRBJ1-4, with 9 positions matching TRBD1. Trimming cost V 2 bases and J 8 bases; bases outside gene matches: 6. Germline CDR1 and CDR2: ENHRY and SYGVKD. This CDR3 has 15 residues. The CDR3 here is CAISEATGGGEKLFF. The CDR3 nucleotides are TGTGCCATCAGTGAGGCCACAGGGGGCGGGGAAAAACTGTTTTTT.

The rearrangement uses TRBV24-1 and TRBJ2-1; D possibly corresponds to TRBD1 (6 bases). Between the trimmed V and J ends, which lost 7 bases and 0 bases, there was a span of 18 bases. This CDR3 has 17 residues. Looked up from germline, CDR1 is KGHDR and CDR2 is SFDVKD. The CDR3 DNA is TGTGCCACCAGCAGTAAGCTCGGGACACACTCCTACAATGAGCAGTTCTTC. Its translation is CATSSKLGTHSYNEQFF.

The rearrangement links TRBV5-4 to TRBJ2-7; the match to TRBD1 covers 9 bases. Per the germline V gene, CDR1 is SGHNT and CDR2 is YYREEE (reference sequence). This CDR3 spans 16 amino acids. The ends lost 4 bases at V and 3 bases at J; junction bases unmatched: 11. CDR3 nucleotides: TGTGCCAGCAGCCCTCCGGCCGGGACAGGGCTCTACGAGCAGTACTTC. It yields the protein CASSPPAGTGLYEQYF.

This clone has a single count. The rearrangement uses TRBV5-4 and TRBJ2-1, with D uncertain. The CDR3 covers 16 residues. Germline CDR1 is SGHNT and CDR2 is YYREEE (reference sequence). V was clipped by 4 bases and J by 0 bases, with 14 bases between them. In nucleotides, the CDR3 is TGTGCCAGCAGCCGCGAATATGGAAGCTCCTACAATGAGCAGTTCTTC. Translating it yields CASSREYGSSYNEQFF. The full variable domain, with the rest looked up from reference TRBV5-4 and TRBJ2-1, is ETGVTQSPTHLIKTRGQQVTLRCSSQSGHNTVSWYQQALGQGPQFIFQYYREEENGRGNFPPRFSGLQFPNYSSELNVNALELDDSALYLCASSREYGSSYNEQFFGPGTRLTVL.